This entry is about one T cell receptor (beta chain). No antigen is known for it. In germline, CDR1 is GTSNPN, CDR2 SVGIG (reference sequence). The CDR3 runs to 13 residues. The V gene end was trimmed by 8 bases and the J gene end by 0 bases; junction bases not matched to a gene: 7. TCRdb keeps only in-frame clones here, not all; method: immunoSEQ multiplex PCR. This table holds around 300,000 clones, around 89% found once. Regarding treatment: approximately 18 received Ad26.COV2.S at low or high dose, single or two shots; about 5 received placebo; per-sample allocation not given. Sampling was done on day 63 after the first vaccine or placebo injection. An Ad26 vector carrying the Wuhan-strain SARS-CoV-2 spike served as the vaccine. This entry comes from a study of Ad26.COV2.S vaccination and SARS-CoV-2 variants. As for the study in general: In the study, Ad26.COV2.S was injected intramuscularly once, or twice 56 days apart.

Study-wide results and limits: Placebo and vaccine recipients had non-spike TCR breadth that was similar. After vaccination, substantial breadth of spike-specific CD8+ and CD4+ responses was reported.

The sequence was obtained from a person aged 18-65 years who received the Ad26.COV2.S COVID-19 vaccine or a placebo. This specimen was peripheral blood, taken in a trial of Ad26.COV2.S vaccine versus placebo. J is TRBJ2-7 and V is TRBV30; TRBD1 aligns across 7 bases. The CDR3 sequence is CAQNRGISYEQYF. The CDR3 DNA follows: TGTGCCCAGAACAGGGGAATCTCCTACGAGCAGTACTTC.